Included here is one T cell receptor beta chain sequence, with context. Its antigen remains unidentified. Trimming stripped 5 bases from V and 5 bases from J, with 18 bases between. CDR3 length: 15 residues. Germline loops: CDR1 MGHRA, CDR2 YSYEKL. The sample belongs to a study of CD8 T cells in ankylosing spondylitis. General study findings and limits: Reportedly, disease-linked clones are significantly enriched in ankylosing spondylitis patients' matched synovial fluid.

TCRdb called the 5' RACE reads again in MiXCR, with one record for every CDR3 protein. Seen here are about 69,000 distinct CDR3 sequences, roughly 5% observed once, and the top ten hold 2% to 2.5%. The receptor was isolated from a male donor with ankylosing spondylitis or in good health (not recorded which). Sequenced input: blood, either unsorted or a sorted T cell fraction (not recorded which). V and J are TRBV4-1 and TRBJ1-1; D is possibly TRBD1 (5 bases). CDR3 in DNA: TGCGCCAGCAGCACCGGGAATCAGGGTAAAACTGAAGCTTTCTTT. Protein sequence: CASSTGNQGKTEAFF.